Below are 32 T cell receptor beta chains sequenced from a single sample in a study of graft-versus-host responses after intestinal transplantation. Assay: immunoSEQ multiplex PCR; the TCRdb copy retains only in-frame clones and omits some. This table holds some 14,000 clones, around a third found once. Responders (around 200,000, CFSE-labeled) met around 200,000 stimulators that were irradiated and violet-dye-labeled. The input for sequencing was alloreactive CD8+ T cells from a mixed lymphocyte reaction culture, taken before intestinal transplant. Subset reported: CFSE-low proliferating T cells sorted from roughly six-day pre-transplant mixed lymphocyte reaction (GvH or HvG direction). All receptors derive from a human patient who received an intestinal transplant.

This clone was seen more than once but under ten times. The chain carries TRBV4-3 and TRBJ1-2; the match to TRBD1 covers 8 bases. The length of the CDR3 is 15 residues. The V segment lost 0 bases and the J segment 6 bases; nucleotides outside the gene matches: 6. The V gene's germline CDR1 is LGHNA and CDR2 YSLEER. CDR3 sequence reads: CASSQDAGQGHGYTF. CDR3 DNA: TGCGCCAGCAGCCAAGATGCTGGACAGGGCCATGGCTACACCTTC.

Only a few counts were recorded for this clone. The chain links TRBV7-2 to TRBJ2-3, with 11 bases matching TRBD2. This CDR3 is built from 15 residues. V shed 4 bases, J shed 5 bases, and the junction held 5 bases outside the gene matches. The germline V gene encodes CDR1 SGHTA and CDR2 FQGNSA. The CDR3 here is CASSSLAGGLDTQYF. CDR3 in DNA: TGTGCCAGCAGCTCCTTAGCGGGGGGGCTAGATACGCAGTATTTT.

This clone was counted only a few times. The chain has TRBV7-9 and TRBJ2-7; 7 bases line up with TRBD1. The CDR3 contains 13 residues. Per the germline V gene, CDR1 is SEHNR and CDR2 is FQNEAQ (reference sequence). V was clipped by 3 bases and J by 4 bases; unmatched bases: 3. The CDR3 region has the DNA TGTGCCAGCAGCTTCCCGACAGGGTACGAGCAGTACTTC. Protein sequence: CASSFPTGYEQYF. Filled out from reference TRBV7-9 and TRBJ2-7, the complete variable domain reads DTGVSQNPRHKITKRGQNVTFRCDPISEHNRLYWYRQTLGQGPEFLTYFQNEAQLEKSRLLSDRFSAERPKGSFSTLEIQRTEQGDSAMYLCASSFPTGYEQYFGPGTRLTVT.

The chain carries TRBV19 and TRBJ2-7; TRBD2 is a possible D gene (6 bases). CDR1 is LNHDA and CDR2 is SQIVND in the germline V gene (reference sequence). Between the trimmed V and J ends, which lost 2 bases and 1 base, there was a span of 21 bases. The CDR3 length is 18 residues. The CDR3 loop reads CASSIPIVRRGLSYEQYF. CDR3 nucleotides: TGTGCCAGTAGTATACCAATCGTCCGGCGGGGCCTTTCCTACGAGCAGTACTTC. Variable domain in full (rest from reference TRBV19 and TRBJ2-7): DGGITQSPKYLFRKEGQNVTLSCEQNLNHDAMYWYRQDPGQGLRLIYYSQIVNDFQKGDIAEGYSVSREKKESFPLTVTSAQKNPTAFYLCASSIPIVRRGLSYEQYFGPGTRLTVT.

There are a few counts of this clone. V is TRBV11-2 and J is TRBJ1-2; D might be TRBD1 (5 bases). Germline CDR1 SGHAT, CDR2 FQNNGV. Trimming took 1 base from V and 6 from J, leaving 9 bases between them. The CDR3 covers 13 residues. CDR3 bases: TGTGCCAGCAGCTTAGTAGGGGTCAATGGCTACACCTTC. Its translation is CASSLVGVNGYTF.

This clone was found once. This rearrangement joins TRBV27 to TRBJ2-7; TRBD1 aligns across 10 bases. This CDR3 is built from 15 residues. The V and J ends lost 5 bases and 2 bases, in that order; junction bases with no gene match: 6. Looked up from germline, CDR1 is MNHEY and CDR2 is SMNVEV (reference sequence). The CDR3, as DNA: TGTGCCAGCAGTCAAGACAGGGGGCCCCCCTACGAGCAGTACTTC. Residues: CASSQDRGPPYEQYF.

The chain recombines TRBV6-6 with TRBJ2-5; 11 bases match TRBD2. The germline V gene encodes CDR1 MNHNY and CDR2 SVGAGI (reference sequence). This CDR3 region has 15 residues. Trimming removed 3 bases from V and 5 bases from J; junction bases left unmatched: 5. The CDR3 region has the DNA TGTGCCAGCAGTTATAGCGGGGGGGCGAGGGAGACCCAGTACTTC. As protein: CASSYSGGARETQYF.

This clone is deemed medium-sized. The junction departs from germline at one end; a sequencing error may be responsible. The chain links TRBV4-3 to TRBJ2-7; 7 bases match TRBD2. The CDR3 is 15 residues long. Germline CDR1 reads LGHNA; CDR2 reads YSLEER. The CDR3 nucleotides are TGCGCCAGCAGTCAAGACGGGGGGAGCTCCTACGAGCAGTACTTC. The encoded protein is CASSQDGGSSYEQYF.

This rearrangement joins TRBV4-3 to TRBJ2-2, with 12 bases that match TRBD2. The J segment lost 2 bases and the V segment lost 0 bases, leaving 4 bases of the junction unmatched. The CDR3 is made up of 18 amino acids. The germline V gene encodes CDR1 LGHNA and CDR2 YSLEER. DNA for the CDR3: TGCGCCAGCAGCCAAGAGAGACTAGCGGGGGTCAACACCGGGGAGCTGTTTTTT. The encoded protein is CASSQERLAGVNTGELFF.

CDR3 nucleotide sequence: TGCGCCACCTCCCCTTGGACTAGCGGTGAAGAGACCCAGTACTTC. Its translation: CATSPWTSGEETQYF. The chain has TRBV4-1 and TRBJ2-5; 10 bases are a match to TRBD2. Germline CDR1 reads MGHRA; CDR2 reads YSYEKL. J lost 3 bases, V lost 10 bases, and 11 bases had no gene match. This CDR3 region has 15 residues.

The V gene is TRBV11-2, the J gene TRBJ2-7; D unclear. The germline V and J ends were trimmed by 1 base and 3 bases, with 10 bases remaining between them. The CDR3 covers 14 residues. Looked up from germline, CDR1 is SGHAT and CDR2 is FQNNGV. As DNA, the CDR3 is TGTGCCAGCAGCTTAGCCAGTTTGGTCTACGAGCAGTACTTC. It codes for CASSLASLVYEQYF. The full variable domain, with the rest looked up from reference TRBV11-2 and TRBJ2-7, is EAGVAQSPRYKIIEKRQSVAFWCNPISGHATLYWYQQILGQGPKLLIQFQNNGVVDDSQLPKDRFSAERLKGVDSTLKIQPAKLEDSAVYLCASSLASLVYEQYFGPGTRLTVT.

This clone is labeled medium-sized. The rearrangement links TRBV4-3 to TRBJ1-2; tentatively, D is TRBD1 (5 bases). Germline CDR1 is LGHNA and CDR2 is YSLEER. V lost 0 bases to trimming and J lost 3 bases, with 14 bases between them. The CDR3 covers 16 residues. The CDR3 protein is CASSQDNPTDYYGYTF. The CDR3 bases are TGCGCCAGCAGCCAAGATAACCCGACAGATTACTATGGCTACACCTTC.

The rearrangement links TRBV6-7 to TRBJ1-4; TRBD1 aligns across 8 bases. TRBV6-7 is an ORF for which the function is uncertain. The CDR3 is made up of 20 amino acids. V shed 8 bases, J shed 0 bases, and the junction held 20 bases outside the gene matches. The CDR3 protein is CASGERQGKGVGSTNEKLFF. CDR3 DNA: TGTGCCAGCGGGGAAAGACAGGGGAAAGGGGTCGGATCAACTAATGAAAAACTGTTTTTT.

This chain uses TRBV7-9 with TRBJ1-2; D is unclear. Trimming shortened V by 5 bases and J by 0 bases, and 19 bases separated the two germline ends. The CDR3 has 17 amino acids. Germline V gene sequence: CDR1 SEHNR, CDR2 FQNEAQ (reference sequence). DNA for the CDR3: TGTGCCAGCAGCCCCCCACTTATCACCCCTTCTAACTATGGCTACACCTTC. Translating gives CASSPPLITPSNYGYTF.

Note on this clone: An end of the junction does not agree with germline; a read error may underlie this. This chain links TRBV10-3 with TRBJ1-6; TRBD1 matches at 7 bases. The CDR3 is 16 amino acids. Germline assignment: CDR1 ENHRY and CDR2 SYGVKD. CDR3 sequence (DNA): TGTGCCATCCGTGAAGCAGGGGGACAGCTGAATTCACCCCTCCACTTT. Its translation: CAIREAGGQLNSPLHF.

This chain joins TRBV29-1 and TRBJ2-5; 10 bases are shared with TRBD2. The CDR3 extends over 15 amino acids. Germline values: CDR1 SQVTM, CDR2 ANQGSEA. V dropped 4 bases and J dropped 7; count of bases not matched to a gene: 12. CDR3 amino acids: CSVGQSGGGQGTQYF. The CDR3 nucleotides are TGCAGCGTTGGTCAGAGCGGGGGGGGCCAGGGGACCCAGTACTTC.

This clone was observed a few times. This chain links TRBV9 with TRBJ2-5; 7 nucleotides align to TRBD2. Germline V gene lookup returns CDR1 SGDLS and CDR2 YYNGEE. With 0 bases clipped from V and 5 bases from J, the junction kept 7 bases outside the gene matches. This CDR3 region has 15 residues. CDR3 bases: TGTGCCAGCAGCGTAGCGGGCGGAGCGGGGGAGACCCAGTACTTC. This codes for CASSVAGGAGETQYF.

This clone was seen more than once but under ten times. The V call is TRBV14, the J call TRBJ1-2, with no clear D. Germline CDR1 reads SGHDN; CDR2 reads FVKESK. There are 13 residues in the CDR3. Between the trimmed V and J ends, which lost 2 bases and 6 bases, there was a span of 10 bases. CDR3 loop: CASSQSGVDGYTF. The CDR3 region has the DNA TGTGCCAGCAGCCAATCGGGAGTTGATGGCTACACCTTC. The complete variable domain, with remaining parts taken from reference TRBV14 and TRBJ1-2, reads EAGVTQFPSHSVIEKGQTVTLRCDPISGHDNLYWYRRVMGKEIKFLLHFVKESKQDESGMPNNRFLAERTGGTYSTLKVQPAELEDSGVYFCASSQSGVDGYTFGSGTRLTVV.

V is TRBV4-3 and J is TRBJ1-6, with D unclear. CDR1 LGHNA and CDR2 YSLEER come from the germline V gene. V dropped 0 bases and J dropped 11 bases, with 14 bases sitting between them. The CDR3 runs to 15 residues. The CDR3 reads CASSQDRSRSTPLHF. The CDR3 DNA reads TGCGCCAGCAGCCAAGATCGATCAAGAAGCACACCCCTCCACTTT.

By share, this clone counts as medium-sized (0.01 to 0.1%). The chain links TRBV14 to TRBJ2-7, with D possibly matching TRBD1 (6 bases). Germline lookup yields CDR1 SGHDN and CDR2 FVKESK. The CDR3 is made up of 15 amino acids. V was clipped by 5 bases and J by 3 bases, with 17 bases between them. CDR3 residues: CASSEYNTGIYEQYF. In nucleotides, the CDR3 is TGTGCCAGCAGCGAATATAATACAGGGATCTACGAGCAGTACTTC. Based on the CDR3 plus reference TRBV14 and TRBJ2-7, the full variable domain is EAGVTQFPSHSVIEKGQTVTLRCDPISGHDNLYWYRRVMGKEIKFLLHFVKESKQDESGMPNNRFLAERTGGTYSTLKVQPAELEDSGVYFCASSEYNTGIYEQYFGPGTRLTVT.

This clone was seen more than once but under ten times. This sequence joins TRBV5-5 and TRBJ2-7; weak D call: TRBD2 (7 bases). Germline CDR1 SGHKS, CDR2 YYEKEE (reference sequence). Trimming cost V 1 base and J 3 bases, with 14 bases left between them. The length of the CDR3 is 15 residues. The CDR3 DNA reads as TGTGCCAGCAGCTTGTGGGGGGGCCGTGGCTACGAGCAGTACTTC. Translated, it gives CASSLWGGRGYEQYF.

This clone was seen only a few times. This chain connects TRBV12-5 to TRBJ2-5; the D is unclear. Germline V gives CDR1 LGHNT, CDR2 FRNRAP. The V end lost 2 bases, the J end lost 4 bases, and 11 bases lay between the germline ends. This CDR3 has 14 residues. The CDR3 protein is CASGLTLPSETQYF. The DNA of the CDR3 is TGTGCTAGTGGTTTGACTCTACCCTCAGAGACCCAGTACTTC.

V is TRBV11-3 and J is TRBJ1-6; 7 bases align to TRBD1. V was pared by 5 bases and J by 8 bases, with 6 bases of the junction left unmatched. Per the germline V gene, CDR1 is SGHNT and CDR2 is YENEEA. This CDR3 contains 14 residues. CDR3: CASSVRQGDSPLHF. In DNA, the CDR3 is TGTGCCAGCAGCGTCAGACAGGGAGATTCACCCCTCCACTTT.

The CDR3 region has the DNA TGCGCCAGCAGCCGAGGGGTGTCTCGGCCGGGACAGGGGTACGAGCAGTACTTC. Amino acids: CASSRGVSRPGQGYEQYF. The chain carries TRBV10-2 and TRBJ2-7; 10 bases line up with TRBD1. Germline V CDR1 and CDR2: WSHSY, SAAADI. CDR3 length: 18 amino acids. The V and J ends lost 6 bases and 4 bases, in that order; junction bases with no gene match: 18.

V is TRBV19 and J is TRBJ2-2, with D possibly TRBD1 on 6 matching bases. The CDR3 spans 17 residues. V shed 5 bases and J shed 3 bases, with 19 bases lying between them. Germline CDR1 and CDR2: LNHDA and SQIVND (reference sequence). CDR3 bases: TGTGCCAGTAGTTTCAGGGCAGGGGCTCCGGACACCGGGGAGCTGTTTTTT. Protein: CASSFRAGAPDTGELFF. The complete variable domain, with remaining parts taken from reference TRBV19 and TRBJ2-2, reads DGGITQSPKYLFRKEGQNVTLSCEQNLNHDAMYWYRQDPGQGLRLIYYSQIVNDFQKGDIAEGYSVSREKKESFPLTVTSAQKNPTAFYLCASSFRAGAPDTGELFFGEGSRLTVL.

The chain combines TRBV7-9 with TRBJ1-2; TRBD1 is a possible D gene (6 bases). The CDR3 runs 12 residues. The V and J ends lost 5 bases and 12 bases respectively, with 16 bases between them. Looked up from germline, CDR1 is SEHNR and CDR2 is FQNEAQ (reference sequence). This CDR3 is CASSLWDIPNTF. Here the CDR3 DNA reads TGTGCCAGCAGCCTCTGGGACATCCCTAACACCTTC.

This chain uses TRBV5-1 with TRBJ2-7; a possible D gene is TRBD1 (5 bases). The CDR3 contains 14 residues. Trimming pared 1 base from V and 2 bases from J, leaving 10 bases between. The V gene's germline CDR1 is SGHRS and CDR2 YFSETQ. The CDR3, as DNA: TGCGCCAGCAGCTTGTGGGGCAGCACCTACGAGCAGTACTTC. Translating it yields CASSLWGSTYEQYF.

This chain joins TRBV11-2 and TRBJ2-7, with TRBD2 matching over 8 bases. Germline V gene sequence: CDR1 SGHAT, CDR2 FQNNGV. The V gene end was trimmed by 8 bases and the J gene end by 2 bases; junction bases not matched to a gene: 11. CDR3 length: 15 amino acids. DNA for the CDR3: TGTGCCAGCCGGGGAACCCAGCGGGAGCCCTACGAGCAGTACTTC. This gives the protein CASRGTQREPYEQYF.

V and J are TRBV7-9 and TRBJ2-1; 11 bases are shared with TRBD2. The CDR3 has 15 residues. CDR1 is SEHNR and CDR2 is FQNEAQ in the germline V gene (reference sequence). V lost 5 bases, J lost 7 bases, and 7 bases stayed unmatched. This CDR3 reads CASSLLAGVRNEQFF. CDR3 sequence (DNA): TGTGCCAGCAGCCTACTAGCGGGGGTGAGGAATGAGCAGTTCTTC. Supplemented by reference TRBV7-9 and TRBJ2-1, the full variable domain reads DTGVSQNPRHKITKRGQNVTFRCDPISEHNRLYWYRQTLGQGPEFLTYFQNEAQLEKSRLLSDRFSAERPKGSFSTLEIQRTEQGDSAMYLCASSLLAGVRNEQFFGPGTRLTVL.

This clone was detected only a few times. The chain joins TRBV7-9 to TRBJ2-3; possible D gene TRBD1, 6 bases. V was shortened by 7 bases and J by 2 bases, with 10 bases between the two germline ends. CDR3 size: 13 residues. Germline CDR1 and CDR2: SEHNR and FQNEAQ (reference sequence). CDR3 bases: TGTGCCAGCAACCAGGGGTTCACAGATACGCAGTATTTT. Its translation is CASNQGFTDTQYF.

This chain joins TRBV27 and TRBJ1-2; TRBD1 agrees at 7 bases. This CDR3 comprises 15 residues. Germline V gives CDR1 MNHEY, CDR2 SMNVEV (reference sequence). Losses at the gene ends were 7 bases for V and 4 bases for J; bases not matched to a gene: 12. CDR3 loop: CASNAGGGGAYGYTF. CDR3 sequence (DNA): TGTGCCAGCAATGCGGGAGGGGGCGGCGCCTATGGCTACACCTTC.

The chain recombines TRBV7-9 with TRBJ1-1, with a tentative D call TRBD1 (5 bases). V dropped 5 bases and J dropped 12 bases, with 16 bases sitting between them. Germline CDR1 and CDR2: SEHNR and FQNEAQ (reference sequence). CDR3 length: 12 residues. CDR3 protein: CASSPPGSVSFF. The CDR3 coding sequence is TGTGCCAGCAGCCCCCCAGGGTCGGTGTCTTTCTTT. Full variable domain (rest looked up from reference TRBV7-9 and TRBJ1-1): DTGVSQNPRHKITKRGQNVTFRCDPISEHNRLYWYRQTLGQGPEFLTYFQNEAQLEKSRLLSDRFSAERPKGSFSTLEIQRTEQGDSAMYLCASSPPGSVSFFGQGTRLTVV.